The 21 T cell receptor beta chains reported below all come from one sample, sequenced in a study of cytomegalovirus exposure and HLA in healthy donors. TCRdb's table, derived via immunoSEQ multiplex PCR, lists solely in-frame clones and lacks some. The sample carries 150,000 to 200,000 clones, around 90% recorded once. Sequencing used PBMCs. All receptors come from a woman between 18 and 30 years old in good health and CMV-seropositive.

V is TRBV6-1 and J is TRBJ2-7, with 8 positions matching TRBD1. V was clipped by 8 bases and J by 2 bases; unmatched bases: 8. Per germline, CDR1 MNHNS and CDR2 SASEGT. This CDR3 spans 14 amino acids. This CDR3 is CASRDRRKTYEQYF. The CDR3 bases are TGTGCCAGCCGGGACAGGCGGAAGACCTACGAGCAGTACTTC.

The V call is TRBV11-3, the J call TRBJ2-1, with TRBD1 matching over 9 bases. In germline, CDR1 is SGHNT, CDR2 YENEEA. With V trimmed by 1 base and J by 1 base, 5 bases remained unmatched. The CDR3 has 17 amino acids. The CDR3 bases are TGTGCCAGCAGCTTAGCCCCGGGGACAGGGTCCTACAATGAGCAGTTCTTC. As protein: CASSLAPGTGSYNEQFF. The full variable domain, in which reference TRBV11-3 and TRBJ2-1 provide the parts outside the CDR3, is EAGVVQSPRYKIIEKKQPVAFWCNPISGHNTLYWYLQNLGQGPELLIRYENEEAVDDSQLPKDRFSAERLKGVDSTLKIQPAELGDSAVYLCASSLAPGTGSYNEQFFGPGTRLTVL.

The chain is built from TRBV5-6 and TRBJ1-2, with D uncertain. This CDR3 comprises 14 residues. Between the trimmed V and J ends, which lost 0 bases and 3 bases, there was a span of 9 bases. Germline lookup yields CDR1 SGHDT and CDR2 YYEEEE. CDR3 nucleotides: TGTGCCAGCAGCTTGGAGGGAGTAGACTATGGCTACACCTTC. Amino acids: CASSLEGVDYGYTF.

The rearrangement links TRBV27 to TRBJ1-2, with D unclear. CDR1 and CDR2 (germline): MNHEY, SMNVEV (reference sequence). Trimming cost V 2 bases and J 4 bases, with 8 bases left between them. CDR3 length: 13 amino acids. CDR3 region: CASSLKTGYGYTF. DNA of the CDR3: TGTGCCAGCAGTTTAAAAACGGGCTATGGCTACACCTTC.

The J gene is TRBJ2-1, the V gene TRBV5-4, with D possibly TRBD2 on 6 matching bases. This CDR3 is 16 amino acids long. CDR1 is SGHNT, CDR2 YYREEE, per germline (reference sequence). Trimming left V 5 bases short and J 5 bases short, with 20 bases between. Written as DNA, the CDR3 is TGTGCCAGCAGTCAGGCGGGAAGCAACCTGAACAATGAGCAGTTCTTC. The encoded protein is CASSQAGSNLNNEQFF.

The chain has TRBV19 and TRBJ1-5, with 8 bases aligning to TRBD1. In germline, CDR1 is LNHDA, CDR2 SQIVND (reference sequence). The V gene end was trimmed by 0 bases and the J gene end by 11 bases; junction bases not matched to a gene: 9. The length of the CDR3 is 15 residues. The CDR3 sequence is CASSIDLVTGGAQHF. The CDR3 coding sequence is TGTGCCAGTAGTATAGATCTCGTTACAGGGGGGGCCCAGCATTTT. Supplemented by reference TRBV19 and TRBJ1-5, the full variable domain reads DGGITQSPKYLFRKEGQNVTLSCEQNLNHDAMYWYRQDPGQGLRLIYYSQIVNDFQKGDIAEGYSVSREKKESFPLTVTSAQKNPTAFYLCASSIDLVTGGAQHFGDGTRLSIL.

V and J are TRBV5-4 and TRBJ1-3; 10 bases align to TRBD1. The CDR3 spans 17 residues. The germline V gene encodes CDR1 SGHNT and CDR2 YYREEE (reference sequence). V lost 0 bases, J lost 3 bases, and 6 bases stayed unmatched. Written as DNA, the CDR3 is TGTGCCAGCAGCTTGGCGGGGACAGGGGCGTTTGGAAACACCATATATTTT. Amino acids: CASSLAGTGAFGNTIYF.

The chain has TRBV27 and TRBJ2-7; 9 bases fit TRBD1. With V trimmed by 5 bases and J by 1 base, 6 bases remained unmatched. The CDR3 loop spans 15 amino acids. CDR1 is MNHEY, CDR2 SMNVEV, per germline (reference sequence). The CDR3 DNA reads TGTGCCAGCAGTCCAGGACAGGGGAGGTCCTACGAGCAGTACTTC. It yields the protein CASSPGQGRSYEQYF.

For the CDR3, the DNA is TGTGCCAGCAGCTCCGGACTAGGCTCCCAAGAGACCCAGTACTTC. It specifies CASSSGLGSQETQYF. The V call is TRBV7-9, the J call TRBJ2-5; 7 bases fit TRBD2. Trimming took 4 bases from V and 1 from J; bases not matched to a gene: 6. CDR3 length equals 15 residues. In germline, CDR1 is SEHNR, CDR2 FQNEAQ (reference sequence).

The chain has TRBV11-2 and TRBJ2-1; D remains ambiguous. Trimming stripped 3 bases from V and 10 bases from J, with 13 bases between. There are 13 residues in the CDR3. Germline V gene data show CDR1 as SGHAT and CDR2 as FQNNGV. The CDR3 here is CASSFPIGWEQFF. The DNA for the CDR3 is TGTGCCAGCAGCTTCCCAATCGGGTGGGAGCAGTTCTTC. The complete variable domain, with remaining parts taken from reference TRBV11-2 and TRBJ2-1, reads EAGVAQSPRYKIIEKRQSVAFWCNPISGHATLYWYQQILGQGPKLLIQFQNNGVVDDSQLPKDRFSAERLKGVDSTLKIQPAKLEDSAVYLCASSFPIGWEQFFGPGTRLTVL.

The chain combines TRBV9 with TRBJ2-6; D is uncertain. Trimming took off 0 bases at V and 0 bases at J, with 10 bases between the two ends. Germline V lookup: CDR1 SGDLS, CDR2 YYNGEE. CDR3 length: 17 residues. DNA of the CDR3: TGTGCCAGCAGCGTAGACGCGTGGAGCTCTGGGGCCAACGTCCTGACTTTC. It yields the protein CASSVDAWSSGANVLTF.

The CDR3 DNA follows: TGTGCCAGCAGTTTAAGGTCCCAGGGCCACTATGGCTACACCTTC. This codes for CASSLRSQGHYGYTF. This rearrangement joins TRBV28 to TRBJ1-2; tentatively, D is TRBD1 (5 bases). The CDR3 has 15 residues. The V gene's germline CDR1 is MDHEN and CDR2 SYDVKM. V was cut by 2 bases and J by 3 bases, with 13 bases left in between.

The V call is TRBV2, the J call TRBJ2-4, with TRBD2 matching 9 bases. V shed 4 bases, J shed 8 bases, and the junction held 6 bases outside the gene matches. The CDR3 covers 14 residues. Germline CDR1 SNHLY, CDR2 FYNNEI. The CDR3 DNA is TGTGCCAGCAGTGGGGAGGAGCGGGGGGACATTCAGTACTTC. It translates to CASSGEERGDIQYF. The full variable domain, with the rest looked up from reference TRBV2 and TRBJ2-4, is EPEVTQTPSHQVTQMGQEVILRCVPISNHLYFYWYRQILGQKVEFLVSFYNNEISEKSEIFDDQFSVERPDGSNFTLKIRSTKLEDSAMYFCASSGEERGDIQYFGAGTRLSVL.

The chain couples TRBV10-3 to TRBJ2-7; the match to TRBD2 covers 14 bases. V was pared by 5 bases and J by 2 bases, with 2 bases of the junction left unmatched. CDR1 and CDR2 from the germline V gene are ENHRY and SYGVKD. The CDR3 sequence is 15 residues long. The CDR3 DNA reads TGTGCCATCAGTTCGGGACTAGCGGGGGCCTACGAGCAGTACTTC. Protein sequence: CAISSGLAGAYEQYF.

V gene TRBV10-2 combines with J gene TRBJ2-6; a weak D match, TRBD1 (6 bases). Germline V gene lookup returns CDR1 WSHSY and CDR2 SAAADI. The CDR3 totals 15 residues. Trimming stripped 5 bases from V and 3 bases from J, with 11 bases between. CDR3 nucleotides: TGCGCCAGCAGTTCAGGGGAAGGTGGGGCCAACGTCCTGACTTTC. This codes for CASSSGEGGANVLTF.

This rearrangement joins TRBV6-5 to TRBJ1-5; D gene unclear. Looked up from germline, CDR1 is MNHEY and CDR2 is SVGAGI. Trimming removed 0 bases from V and 4 bases from J, with 4 bases in between. The CDR3 extends over 13 amino acids. The CDR3 sequence: CASSYSKNQPQHF. Written as DNA, the CDR3 is TGTGCCAGCAGTTACTCCAAAAATCAGCCCCAGCATTTT.

This rearrangement joins TRBV2 to TRBJ2-5; 14 nucleotides match TRBD2. CDR1 and CDR2 (germline): SNHLY, FYNNEI. With 6 bases clipped from V and 5 bases from J, the junction kept 5 bases outside the gene matches. CDR3 length: 15 amino acids. This CDR3 is CASSLTSGGAETQYF. CDR3 sequence (DNA): TGTGCCAGCAGCTTGACTAGCGGGGGGGCCGAGACCCAGTACTTC.

This clone has only one observation. The chain joins TRBV7-2 to TRBJ2-1, with TRBD2 as a possible D gene (6 bases). The V end lost 4 bases, the J end lost 6 bases, and 16 bases lay between the germline ends. Germline V CDR1 and CDR2: SGHTA, FQGNSA. The CDR3 totals 15 residues. The CDR3 reads CASSSRGLPPNEQFF. CDR3 bases: TGTGCCAGCAGCTCTAGGGGACTCCCACCCAATGAGCAGTTCTTC.

The chain couples TRBV4-3 to TRBJ2-3, with 10 bases that match TRBD2. With 0 bases clipped from V and 4 bases from J, the junction kept 4 bases outside the gene matches. The CDR3 loop spans 16 amino acids. The V gene's germline CDR1 is LGHNA and CDR2 YSLEER. The CDR3: CASSQEASGSADTQYF. The CDR3, as DNA: TGCGCCAGCAGCCAAGAGGCTAGCGGGAGCGCAGATACGCAGTATTTT.

This chain joins TRBV6-5 and TRBJ1-1, with 7 bases identical to TRBD1. Per the germline V gene, CDR1 is MNHEY and CDR2 is SVGAGI. V shed 5 bases and J 2 bases; nucleotides not matched to a gene: 2. The CDR3 has 13 residues. This CDR3 is CASSDRENTEAFF. The CDR3 DNA reads as TGTGCCAGCAGTGACAGGGAAAACACTGAAGCTTTCTTT.

The V call is TRBV11-1, the J call TRBJ2-5; D is perhaps TRBD2 (6 bases). Per the germline V gene, CDR1 is SGHAT and CDR2 is FQDESV (reference sequence). This CDR3 spans 14 amino acids. Trimming took 5 bases from V and 4 from J, leaving 14 bases between them. CDR3: CASSQRLVGETQYF. The CDR3 DNA reads TGTGCCAGCAGCCAGAGACTAGTAGGAGAGACCCAGTACTTC.